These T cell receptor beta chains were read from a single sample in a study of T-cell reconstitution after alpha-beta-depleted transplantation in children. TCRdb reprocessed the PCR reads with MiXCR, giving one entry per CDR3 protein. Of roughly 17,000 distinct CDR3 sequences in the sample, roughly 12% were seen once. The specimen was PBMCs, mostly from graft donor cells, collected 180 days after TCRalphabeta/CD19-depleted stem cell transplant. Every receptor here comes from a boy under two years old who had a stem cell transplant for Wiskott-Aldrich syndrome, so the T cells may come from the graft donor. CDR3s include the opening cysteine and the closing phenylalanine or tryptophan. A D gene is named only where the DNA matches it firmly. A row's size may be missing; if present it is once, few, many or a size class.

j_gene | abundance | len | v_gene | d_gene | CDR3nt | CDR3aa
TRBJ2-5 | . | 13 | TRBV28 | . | TGTGCCAGCAGTTTGGGGGGGGCTGAGACCCAGTACTTC | CASSLGGAETQYF
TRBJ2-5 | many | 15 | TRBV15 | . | TGTGCCACCAGCCTAGACGGGCAAGGGGCAGAGACCCAGTACTTC | CATSLDGQGAETQYF
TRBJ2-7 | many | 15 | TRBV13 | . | TGTGCCAGCAGTCTCCCGTTGGGGCTAGCCGGCGAGCAGTACTTC | CASSLPLGLAGEQYF
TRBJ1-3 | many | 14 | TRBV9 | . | TGTGCCAGCAGCGTAGGGGACTCTGGAAACACCATATATTTT | CASSVGDSGNTIYF
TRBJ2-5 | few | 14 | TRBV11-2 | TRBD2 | TGTGCCAGCGGACTAGCTAATTTGGGAGAGACCCAGTACTTC | CASGLANLGETQYF
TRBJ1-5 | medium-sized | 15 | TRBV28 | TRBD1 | TGTGCCAGCGAGTGGGACAGGGCTTTGGATCAGCCCCAGCATTTT | CASEWDRALDQPQHF
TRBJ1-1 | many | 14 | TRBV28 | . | TGTGCCAGCAGACCCCCGGGAGGGAACACTGAAGCTTTCTTT | CASRPPGGNTEAFF
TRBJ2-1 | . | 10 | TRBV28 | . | TGTGCCAGCAGTCTCATGGGGGAGTTCTTC | CASSLMGEFF
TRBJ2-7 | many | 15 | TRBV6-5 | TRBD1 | TGTGCCAGCAGTAGGACGGCAGGGGGCACCTACGAGCAGTACTTC | CASSRTAGGTYEQYF
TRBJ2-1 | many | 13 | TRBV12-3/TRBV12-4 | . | TGTGCCAGCAGCCTCCTGAAGGATGGTGAGCAGTTCTTC | CASSLLKDGEQFF
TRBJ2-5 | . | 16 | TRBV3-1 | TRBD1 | TGTGCCAGCAGCCCAGACACGGGACAGGGAGCGGAGACCCAGTACTTC | CASSPDTGQGAETQYF
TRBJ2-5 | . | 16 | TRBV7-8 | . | TGTGCCAGCAGCTCCGGTCTGCGGGGAAGACAAGAGACCCAGTACTTC | CASSSGLRGRQETQYF
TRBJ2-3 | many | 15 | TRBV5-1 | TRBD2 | TGCGCCAGCAGCTTGACTAGCGGGAGCACAGATACGCAGTATTTT | CASSLTSGSTDTQYF
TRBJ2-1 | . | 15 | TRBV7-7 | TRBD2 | TGTGCCAGCAGCTCCCTAGCGGGAGTAAACAATGAGCAGTTCTTC | CASSSLAGVNNEQFF
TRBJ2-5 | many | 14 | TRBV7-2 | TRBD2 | TGTGCCAGCAGCAAACGGGGGGTTCCAGAGACCCAGTACTTC | CASSKRGVPETQYF
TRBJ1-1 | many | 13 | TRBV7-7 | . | TGTGCCAGCAGCTTTAGTACGAACACTGAAGCTTTCTTT | CASSFSTNTEAFF
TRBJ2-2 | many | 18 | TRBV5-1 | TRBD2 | TGCGCCAGCAGCTTGACTGCGGGAGGGGTTTTGGACACCGGGGAGCTGTTTTTT | CASSLTAGGVLDTGELFF
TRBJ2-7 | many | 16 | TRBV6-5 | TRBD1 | TGTGCCAGCAGTTACGGTCCCCAGGGGGCGCTTTACGAGCAGTACTTC | CASSYGPQGALYEQYF
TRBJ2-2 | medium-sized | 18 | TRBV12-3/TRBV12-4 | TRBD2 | TGTGCCAGCAGTTTGAGGCTAGCGGGAGGGCCGGGGGCCGGGGAGCTGTTTTTT | CASSLRLAGGPGAGELFF
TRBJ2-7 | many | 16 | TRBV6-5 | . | TGTGCCAGCAGTTACTCTAACACTGTGGACTTCGGGGAGCAGTACTTC | CASSYSNTVDFGEQYF
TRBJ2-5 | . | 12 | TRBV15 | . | TGTGCCACCAGCACAGGGAGGGAGACCCAGTACTTC | CATSTGRETQYF
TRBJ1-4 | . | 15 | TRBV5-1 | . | TGCGCCAGCAGCCCGGTGATCGGAGGGGTAGAAAAACTGTTTTTT | CASSPVIGGVEKLFF
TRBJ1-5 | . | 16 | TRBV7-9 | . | TGTGCCAGCAGCCCCTTGATCCGGGGAGTTAATCAGCCCCAGCATTTT | CASSPLIRGVNQPQHF
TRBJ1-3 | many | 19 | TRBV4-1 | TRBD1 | TGCGCCAGCAGCCAAGACCAGCGGACAGGGGGCTCTTTTGGAAACACCATATATTTT | CASSQDQRTGGSFGNTIYF
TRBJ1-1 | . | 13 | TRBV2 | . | TGTGCCAGCGGGCCACAGATGAACACTGAAGCTTTCTTT | CASGPQMNTEAFF
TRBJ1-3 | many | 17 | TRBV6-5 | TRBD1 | TGTGCCAGCAGTTACTCCCGGTATGGGACAGACGGAAACACCATATATTTT | CASSYSRYGTDGNTIYF
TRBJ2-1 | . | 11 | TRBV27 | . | TGTGCCAGCCAGGATTGGAATGAGCAGTTCTTC | CASQDWNEQFF
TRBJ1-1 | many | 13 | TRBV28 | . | TGTGCCAGCAGTCCCTTTTGGAGCACTGAAGCTTTCTTT | CASSPFWSTEAFF
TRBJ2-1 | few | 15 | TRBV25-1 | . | TGTGCCAGCGTAGGGGACTTAAGCTCCTACAATGAGCAGTTCTTC | CASVGDLSSYNEQFF
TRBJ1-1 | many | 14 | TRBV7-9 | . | TGTGCCAGCAGCTTAGGGACAGTTAGCACTGAAGCTTTCTTT | CASSLGTVSTEAFF